This T cell receptor (beta chain) was identified in a study of blood T cell repertoires in COVID-19. Study-wide background: Some COVID-19 samples were acute and others convalescent; all came from the United States, Italy and Spain. Sources were T cells, B-cell-depleted T cells, or PBMCs; the material itself was cDNA or gDNA.

In the authors' workflow: Quantification of nucleated cells was approximated via reference gene primer amplification. Assay: immunoSEQ multiplex PCR; the TCRdb copy retains only in-frame clones and omits some. That table supplies the V and J calls and clone size; D and trimming were determined from the DNA. The sample has 200,000 to 250,000 clones, approximately 90% seen once. The material sequenced was peripheral blood. The source of this sequence is a man aged 25 to 40 with acute or convalescent COVID-19.

CDR3 protein: CASSPLRGETEAFF. The CDR3 nucleotides are TGTGCCAGCAGCCCTCTCAGGGGTGAGACTGAAGCTTTCTTT. The V gene is TRBV3-1 (or the pseudogene TRBV3-2), the J gene TRBJ1-1, with D possibly matching TRBD1 (6 bases). CDR1 LGHDT and CDR2 YNNKEL come from the germline V gene (reference sequence). This CDR3 region has 14 residues. Deletions cut 4 bases from V and 5 bases from J, with 14 bases between.